This T cell receptor beta chain originates from a study of blood T cell repertoires in COVID-19. Looking at the study overall: Spain, Italy and the United States supplied samples that represented acute and convalescent COVID-19. T cells, B-cell-depleted T cells, or PBMCs supplied cDNA or gDNA.

After removal of 8 bases from V and 1 base from J, the junction contained 9 bases not matched to a gene. The germline gives CDR1 LNHDA, CDR2 SQIVND (reference sequence). The CDR3 covers 16 residues. In the authors' methods: Nucleated cell number was recorded as an estimate derived from reference gene primer amplification. The protocol was immunoSEQ multiplex PCR, while the TCRdb copy is restricted to in-frame clones and leaves out a portion. The V and J calls and clone size come from that table; D and trimming were worked out from the DNA. The sample lists 200,000 to 250,000 clones, roughly nine tenths occurring once.

The sequence was obtained from a man in his 60s with acute or convalescent COVID-19. The chain has TRBV19 and TRBJ1-1, with TRBD1 matching over 11 bases. The sequencing sample was made of peripheral blood. CDR3: CASSHRDRGANTEAFF. The CDR3 DNA reads TGTGCCAGTTCTCACCGGGACAGGGGGGCGAACACTGAAGCTTTCTTT. The whole variable domain, filled in from reference TRBV19 and TRBJ1-1, reads DGGITQSPKYLFRKEGQNVTLSCEQNLNHDAMYWYRQDPGQGLRLIYYSQIVNDFQKGDIAEGYSVSREKKESFPLTVTSAQKNPTAFYLCASSHRDRGANTEAFFGQGTRLTVV.